The clone carrying this T cell receptor (beta chain) was detected many times. Between the trimmed V and J ends, which lost 4 bases and 9 bases, there was a span of 21 bases. This CDR3 comprises 15 residues. Germline V lookup: CDR1 SNHLY, CDR2 FYNNEI. These data are taken from a study of blood T cell repertoires in COVID-19. Authors' methods: Scientists estimated how many nucleated cells there were by amplifying reference gene primers. Assay used: immunoSEQ multiplex PCR; TCRdb lists only in-frame clones, some missing. D and trimming were read from the DNA, whereas the V and J calls and clone size are those reported in that table. Among 200,000 to 250,000 clones listed, roughly 88% were seen once.

Sequenced: peripheral blood. The clonotype originates from a woman under 40 with COVID-19, enrolled during active disease. This chain uses TRBV2 with TRBJ2-5; D perhaps matches TRBD2 (6 bases). Here the CDR3 DNA reads TGTGCCAGCAGTGGGGGGGAGCTAGCCCCTGGCGCCCAGTACTTC. Protein: CASSGGELAPGAQYF.